This T cell receptor (beta chain) was found in a study of blood T cell repertoires in COVID-19. TCRdb's copy holds only in-frame clones and misses some; the assay was immunoSEQ multiplex PCR. Of approximately 250,000 clones in the sample, 75% to 90% were seen once. The clonotype was recovered from a woman aged 25 to 39 with acute COVID-19. The sample comprised PBMCs or T cells enriched from blood (not recorded which).

This chain's CDR3 is CASSFEGLNYGYTF. DNA for the CDR3: TGTGCCAGCAGTTTCGAGGGATTGAACTATGGCTACACCTTC. The rearrangement joins TRBV27 to TRBJ1-2; D remains ambiguous. Germline V CDR1 and CDR2: MNHEY, SMNVEV (reference sequence). CDR3 length equals 14 residues. Between the trimmed V and J ends, which lost 3 bases and 2 bases, there was a span of 10 bases.